The 25 T cell receptor beta chains below all came from one sample that was sequenced in a study of blood T cell repertoires in COVID-19. Assay used: immunoSEQ multiplex PCR; TCRdb lists only in-frame clones, some missing. The sample lists 360,000 or so clones, roughly 90% occurring once. Input material: PBMCs or T cells enriched from blood (not recorded which). These receptors came from a woman under 40 who had been exposed to COVID-19.

The V call is TRBV27, the J call TRBJ2-7; a possible D gene is TRBD2 (8 bases). Looked up from germline, CDR1 is MNHEY and CDR2 is SMNVEV (reference sequence). The length of the CDR3 is 14 residues. V was pared by 10 bases and J by 2 bases, with 18 bases between. The CDR3 coding sequence is TGTGCCACCCCGGGAGGGGACAGCCCCTACGAGCAGTACTTC. Translated: CATPGGDSPYEQYF.

The CDR3 bases are TGTGCCACCCGGGACAGGGGGCTCGAGCAGTACTTC. Protein: CATRDRGLEQYF. V and J are TRBV19 and TRBJ2-7, with TRBD1 matching 12 bases. The CDR3 is 12 amino acids. Trimming removed 10 bases from V and 6 bases from J; junction bases left unmatched: 4. CDR1 is LNHDA, CDR2 SQIVND, per germline (reference sequence).

The V gene is TRBV21-1, the J gene TRBJ2-2; TRBD1, as called in the table, went unchecked against the DNA. TRBV21-1 counts as a pseudogene. The CDR3 is 19 residues long. The chain's CDR3 is CASSPGQGEDNSNTGELFF. CDR3 DNA: TGTGCCAGCAGCCCGGGACAGGGTGAAGATAATTCGAACACCGGGGAGCTGTTTTTT.

This clone showed up just once. V and J are TRBV5-1 and TRBJ2-2; TRBD2 agrees at 8 bases. Germline trimming cut 1 base from V and 3 bases from J; bases unmatched to any gene: 2. The germline gives CDR1 SGHRS, CDR2 YFSETQ. This CDR3 contains 15 residues. This CDR3 reads CASSLRAGDTGELFF. The CDR3 DNA reads as TGCGCCAGCAGCTTGCGAGCGGGAGACACCGGGGAGCTGTTTTTT.

The chain combines TRBV18 with TRBJ2-7, with D possibly being TRBD2 (6 bases). The CDR3 is 17 amino acids. Per the germline V gene, CDR1 is KGHSH and CDR2 is LQKENI. V lost 4 bases and J lost 3, with 22 bases in between. CDR3 protein: CASSLDTGTPGGYEQYF. The CDR3 coding sequence is TGTGCCAGCTCACTCGATACTGGGACTCCCGGGGGCTACGAGCAGTACTTC.

This rearrangement joins TRBV5-6 to TRBJ1-5, with D unclear. Germline assignment: CDR1 SGHDT and CDR2 YYEEEE. The ends were cut back, 0 bases at V and 3 bases at J, with 7 bases in the middle. The CDR3 is made up of 14 amino acids. The CDR3 loop reads CASSLAGFNQPQHF. Here the CDR3 DNA reads TGTGCCAGCAGCTTGGCGGGGTTCAATCAGCCCCAGCATTTT.

The rearrangement links TRBV6-1 to TRBJ1-1; D is possibly TRBD1 (5 bases). CDR1 MNHNS and CDR2 SASEGT come from the germline V gene. The CDR3 is 13 amino acids. Trimming cost V 4 bases and J 11 bases, with 17 bases left between them. CDR3 residues: CASSAEQDRVAFF. In nucleotides, the CDR3 is TGTGCCAGCAGTGCCGAACAGGACCGTGTTGCTTTCTTT.

CDR3 sequence: CASSVPGQGVNTEAFF. The CDR3 coding sequence is TGTGCCAGCAGCGTACCGGGACAGGGGGTGAACACTGAAGCTTTCTTT. V usage is TRBV9 and J usage is TRBJ1-1, with 11 nucleotides matching TRBD1. There are 16 residues in the CDR3. V lost 1 base to trimming and J lost 0 bases; unmatched junction nucleotides: 2. Per germline, CDR1 SGDLS and CDR2 YYNGEE.

As for this clone: The sample contains more than one DNA sequence encoding this CDR3. The chain recombines TRBV7-6 with TRBJ2-6; 7 positions match TRBD1. There are 18 residues in the CDR3. Germline values: CDR1 SGHVS, CDR2 FNYEAQ. V shed 5 bases and J 0 bases; nucleotides not matched to a gene: 10. The CDR3 loop reads CASSRTGQAFSGANVLTF. CDR3 DNA: TGTGCCAGCAGCCGTACAGGACAGGCCTTCTCTGGGGCCAACGTCCTGACTTTC.

J is TRBJ1-4 and V is TRBV30; D is uncertain. CDR1 and CDR2 from the germline V gene are GTSNPN and SVGIG (reference sequence). Trimming removed 2 bases from V and 7 bases from J, with 8 bases in between. The CDR3 loop spans 12 amino acids. DNA of the CDR3: TGTGCCTGGAGTCGACAAGGTGAAAAACTGTTTTTT. Protein product: CAWSRQGEKLFF.

Comment on this clone: In the same sample, other DNA sequences code for this CDR3. The V gene is TRBV5-1, the J gene TRBJ2-7, with a tentative D call TRBD2 (6 bases). Trimming cost V 0 bases and J 3 bases, with 7 bases left between them. This CDR3 contains 13 residues. The germline V gene has CDR1 SGHRS and CDR2 YFSETQ. The CDR3 loop reads CASSLVGGYEQYF. CDR3 bases: TGCGCCAGCAGCTTGGTGGGGGGCTACGAGCAGTACTTC.

V gene TRBV10-3 combines with J gene TRBJ1-4; D is perhaps TRBD1 (6 bases). Trimming stripped 8 bases from V and 8 bases from J, with 21 bases between. This CDR3 is 15 amino acids long. CDR1 is ENHRY and CDR2 is SYGVKD in the germline V gene. CDR3 protein: CAIRKSGAGDEKLFF. The CDR3 coding sequence is TGTGCCATCCGCAAAAGCGGGGCAGGGGACGAAAAACTGTTTTTT.

V is TRBV5-1 and J is TRBJ1-2, with D perhaps TRBD1 (5 bases). Germline lookup yields CDR1 SGHRS and CDR2 YFSETQ. V was shortened by 4 bases and J by 6 bases, with 13 bases between the two germline ends. The CDR3 is 13 residues long. CDR3 DNA: TGCGCCAGCAGCGGAGGGGATGTCGATGGCTACACCTTC. This encodes CASSGGDVDGYTF.

In regard to this clone: At the DNA level, this CDR3 is encoded by other sequences in the same sample as well. The rearrangement links TRBV7-9 to TRBJ1-1, with 7 bases aligning to TRBD1. CDR3 length: 14 amino acids. Unmatched junction bases numbered 4, after V lost 5 bases and J lost 1 base. CDR1 is SEHNR and CDR2 is FQNEAQ in the germline V gene (reference sequence). The CDR3: CASSPRQGNTEAFF. The DNA of the CDR3 is TGTGCCAGCAGCCCCCGACAGGGGAACACTGAAGCTTTCTTT.

The chain uses TRBV3-1 (or the pseudogene TRBV3-2) and TRBJ2-1; 11 nucleotides line up with TRBD1. This CDR3 has 14 amino acids. Trimming took 4 bases from V and 6 from J; bases not matched to a gene: 2. Germline assignment: CDR1 LGHDT and CDR2 YNNKEL (reference sequence). CDR3 DNA sequence: TGTGCCAGCAGCCTCGGGACAGGGGGCAATGAGCAGTTCTTC. Translation: CASSLGTGGNEQFF.

Written as DNA, the CDR3 is TGTGCCAGCAGGAACGACAGGGTTCATCAGCCCCAGCATTTT. Protein: CASRNDRVHQPQHF. This chain links TRBV28 with TRBJ1-5, with 7 bases that match TRBD1. V shed 6 bases and J 5 bases; nucleotides not matched to a gene: 7. Germline values: CDR1 MDHEN, CDR2 SYDVKM. The CDR3 runs to 14 residues. The full variable domain, rest sourced from reference TRBV28 and TRBJ1-5, is DVKVTQSSRYLVKRTGEKVFLECVQDMDHENMFWYRQDPGLGLRLIYFSYDVKMKEKGDIPEGYSVSREKKERFSLILESASTNQTSMYLCASRNDRVHQPQHFGDGTRLSIL.

The chain joins TRBV18 to TRBJ2-7; TRBD2 agrees at 7 bases. V lost 6 bases and J lost 7; bases outside the gene matches: 15. Germline CDR1 is KGHSH and CDR2 is LQKENI. This CDR3 comprises 15 residues. This CDR3 reads CASSPRGGGRIEQYF. CDR3 DNA: TGTGCCAGCTCCCCTCGGGGCGGGGGACGGATTGAGCAGTACTTC.

This clone was seen a handful of times. The rearrangement uses TRBV10-3 and TRBJ2-2; 8 nucleotides agree with TRBD1. V dropped 4 bases and J dropped 5; count of bases not matched to a gene: 3. Germline V CDR1 and CDR2: ENHRY, SYGVKD. The CDR3 runs 14 residues. In DNA form, the CDR3 reads TGTGCCATCAGTGCTTACAGGGGGACCGGGGAGCTGTTTTTT. Encoded protein: CAISAYRGTGELFF.

The chain recombines TRBV30 with TRBJ1-5, with 11 bases identical to TRBD1. Germline V gene sequence: CDR1 GTSNPN, CDR2 SVGIG (reference sequence). V dropped 4 bases and J dropped 2; count of bases not matched to a gene: 10. The CDR3 is 17 residues long. DNA for the CDR3: TGTGCCTGGACCGGGACAGGGGGGGGATTTGGCAATCAGCCCCAGCATTTT. Protein: CAWTGTGGGFGNQPQHF.

The chain employs TRBV7-8 and TRBJ1-5; 7 bases are a match to TRBD1. CDR3 length: 15 amino acids. Per the germline V gene, CDR1 is SGHVS and CDR2 is FQNEAQ. V gave up 4 bases and J gave up 2 bases; unmatched junction bases: 5. Here the CDR3 reads CASSWDGQGNQPQHF. The CDR3 DNA follows: TGTGCCAGCAGCTGGGACGGACAGGGCAATCAGCCCCAGCATTTT.

The table lists this clone with a count of one. J is TRBJ2-7 and V is TRBV7-8; 10 nucleotides align to TRBD2. The CDR3 runs to 16 residues. V gave up 0 bases and J gave up 6 bases; unmatched junction bases: 8. Per germline, CDR1 SGHVS and CDR2 FQNEAQ. CDR3 loop: CASSLASLAGDGEQYF. CDR3 DNA sequence: TGTGCCAGCAGCTTAGCATCGCTAGCGGGAGATGGCGAGCAGTACTTC.

The chain recombines TRBV18 with TRBJ1-1; 7 bases are shared with TRBD1. This CDR3 has 15 residues. Germline CDR1 and CDR2: KGHSH and LQKENI. J lost 0 bases, V lost 4 bases, and 5 bases had no gene match. The CDR3 reads CASSQRQGLNTEAFF. DNA for the CDR3: TGTGCCAGCTCACAAAGACAGGGACTGAACACTGAAGCTTTCTTT. Full variable domain (missing parts from reference TRBV18 and TRBJ1-1): NAGVMQNPRHLVRRRGQEARLRCSPMKGHSHVYWYRQLPEEGLKFMVYLQKENIIDESGMPKERFSAEFPKEGPSILRIQQVVRGDSAAYFCASSQRQGLNTEAFFGQGTRLTVV.

In this sample, this clone turned up once. The chain combines TRBV28 with TRBJ1-4, with 9 bases fitting TRBD1. With 5 bases clipped from V and 1 base from J, the junction kept 2 bases outside the gene matches. This CDR3 spans 15 amino acids. Germline lookup yields CDR1 MDHEN and CDR2 SYDVKM. The DNA of the CDR3 is TGTGCCAGCAGTACGGGACAGGGAACTAATGAAAAACTGTTTTTT. It translates to CASSTGQGTNEKLFF.

This sequence joins TRBV13 and TRBJ1-2; D may be TRBD1 (5 bases). With 5 bases removed from V and 4 bases from J, the gap between germline ends came to 11 bases. This CDR3 region has 13 residues. The germline V gene encodes CDR1 PRHDT and CDR2 FYEKMQ (reference sequence). The CDR3: CASSAPGGYGYTF. The CDR3 DNA sequence: TGTGCCAGCAGCGCCCCGGGGGGCTATGGCTACACCTTC.

The V call is TRBV5-4, the J call TRBJ1-3; D may be TRBD1 (6 bases). CDR1 is SGHNT and CDR2 is YYREEE in the germline V gene (reference sequence). CDR3 length: 15 residues. The germline V and J ends were trimmed by 4 bases and 0 bases, with 11 bases remaining between them. The CDR3 loop reads CASSLTGSSGNTIYF. The CDR3, as DNA: TGTGCCAGCAGCCTAACAGGGAGCTCTGGAAACACCATATATTTT.